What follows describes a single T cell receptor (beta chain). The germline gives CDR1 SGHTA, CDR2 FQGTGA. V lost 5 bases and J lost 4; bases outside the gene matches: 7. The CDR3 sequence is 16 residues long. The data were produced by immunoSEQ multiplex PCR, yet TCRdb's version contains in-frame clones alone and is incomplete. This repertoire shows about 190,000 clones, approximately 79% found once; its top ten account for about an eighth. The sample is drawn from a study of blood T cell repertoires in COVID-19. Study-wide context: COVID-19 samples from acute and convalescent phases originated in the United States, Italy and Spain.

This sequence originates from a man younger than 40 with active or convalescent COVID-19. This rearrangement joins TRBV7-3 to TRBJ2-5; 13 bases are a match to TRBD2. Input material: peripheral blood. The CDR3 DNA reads TGTGCCAGCAGCAGCCAACTAGCGGGGGGGCGAGAGACCCAGTACTTC. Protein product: CASSSQLAGGRETQYF.